Given below is one T cell receptor (beta chain) in context. This clonotype was seen a few times. Which antigen it targets is not known. No quality values exist for individual bases; no much larger clone is one base distant. Systemically healthy Caucasian individuals from Russia, 35 to 40 in total and aged roughly 6 to 95 years, were included as donors. Each donor gave about 9.7 milliliters of peripheral blood, drawn into EDTA-treated Vacutainer tubes. Ficoll-Paque density-gradient centrifugation was used to isolate PBMCs, with at least 7 million obtained per sample. Total RNA, at least 5 micrograms per sample, was extracted from PBMCs with Trizol reagent. For every donor, an aliquot of PBMCs went through flow cytometry to measure the percentages of naive CD45RAhigh/CD27high T cells. The germline V gene sets CDR1 to SGHTA and CDR2 to FQGNSA. From its cysteine to its phenylalanine, the CDR3 spans 14 amino acids. The retained sequence is limited to the CDR3, 42 bases, with the frame set at the first base. The junction carries 11 bases between V and J, which are trimmed by 3 bases and 3 bases respectively.

These data belong to a study of blood T cells in healthy people across ages (dated by TCRdb to 2015 to 2017). Describing the broader study: In model experiments, template switching captured roughly one uniquely barcoded TCR beta cDNA molecule for every two T cells. The study measured age-related changes in TCR beta repertoire diversity using deep sequencing normalized with unique cDNA molecular identifiers. The donors were divided into four age groups: young (average around 15 years), middle-aged (around 41), aged (about 60) and long-lived (more than 75). To avoid experimental bias, donors of different ages were distributed randomly across sequencing lanes. Two additional independent replicas of 1 million unique cDNA reads from the same blood draw were analyzed for two donors (one aged 18 to 29 and one aged 80 or older).

Preparation of the library involved 5' RACE. For sequencing, an Illumina HiSeq 2500 was employed. A second PCR of about 6 to 12 cycles was run with a J-beta primer mix and a sample-barcoded 5' primer. Each TCR beta cDNA molecule received a unique molecular identifier from a template-switch 5' adaptor carrying 12 random nucleotides. At least 3 million CDR3-containing paired-end reads were obtained from each sample. All of the RNA was converted into first-strand cDNA using the Mint cDNA synthesis kit, with a TRBC-specific oligonucleotide serving as the primer. After uracil-DNA glycosylase treatment, a first 18-cycle PCR used universal primers M1SS and BC2_uni_R on all cDNA. As for the authors' bioinformatics: Normalization of each sample was performed by random selection of 1 million high-quality reads, each carrying a distinct molecular identifier. Reads with shared molecular identifiers were discarded instead of being binned into consensus sequences. CDR3 identification, clonotype clustering and error correction used MiTCR with a Q25 quality threshold and the strictest error-elimination algorithm. A nonparametric unseen species model with Euler transformation was used to estimate a lower bound on total TCR beta diversity. The public reads were quality trimmed at Q25 with fastp and then assembled into clones with MiXCR by TCRdb, keeping productive beta chains. Every entry covers one CDR3 protein and lists the most common genes and DNA from its rows. TCRdb assigned the V and J calls; the authors' analysis was not used. In all, the sample holds more than 1,400,000 distinct CDR3 sequences, and about 43% of those were seen once. Jointly, the top ten make up approximately 7.9% of the sample.

The paper as a whole reports these results and caveats: The percentage of naive T cells measured by flow cytometry correlated strongly with observed TCR beta diversity. Since profiling was done on bulk unsorted PBMCs, naive and antigen-experienced compartments could not be conclusively compared. Compared with the aged group, more naive CD4+ T cells, fewer expanded clones and increased TCR diversity were shown by the long-lived group, suggesting age selection. Estimates of total diversity from one million sequenced T cells were regarded as lower bounds and underestimates. Donor CMV infection status was unknown, potentially confounding age-related changes in expanded clonotypes. Observed TCR beta diversity per million T cells fell roughly linearly with age, and a significant reduction was already apparent by age roughly 41.

The chain links TRBV7-2 with TRBJ1-1, with the D segment identity uncertain. The source material was blood. This clonotype was obtained from a woman in her late teens or twenties in good health. The CDR3 region reads CASSLSSGYTEAFF. In nucleotide form, the sequence is TGTGCCAGCAGCTTGTCGTCGGGGTACACTGAAGCTTTCTTT.